These 8 T cell receptor beta chains originate from one sample sequenced in a study of shared clonotypes between healthy human individuals. The assay was immunoSEQ multiplex PCR, and TCRdb's table has in-frame clones only and misses some. Of 2.3 million or so clones listed, 85% to 95% are singletons. The sequencing input was naive CD4+ T cells from PBMCs. Subset indicated: CD45RA+ positively selected. All receptors derive from a young man in good health. Some clones in this sample may be carry-over from other donors' samples.

The chain carries TRBV30 and TRBJ1-1; TRBD1 aligns across 11 bases. Germline V lookup: CDR1 GTSNPN, CDR2 SVGIG (reference sequence). CDR3 length: 17 amino acids. Losses at the gene ends were 0 bases for V and 6 bases for J; bases not matched to a gene: 12. CDR3 amino acids: CAWSVQGDRGFRAEAFF. CDR3 in DNA: TGTGCCTGGAGTGTACAAGGGGACAGGGGGTTTCGGGCTGAAGCTTTCTTT.

This chain links TRBV18 with TRBJ2-3, with 7 bases aligning to TRBD2. Per the germline V gene, CDR1 is KGHSH and CDR2 is LQKENI. V shed 3 bases and J 0 bases; nucleotides not matched to a gene: 12. The CDR3 is made up of 18 amino acids. CDR3 sequence (DNA): TGTGCCAGCTCACCTGGGACTACCCCCGAAGCCAGCACAGATACGCAGTATTTT. It yields the protein CASSPGTTPEASTDTQYF.

This chain joins TRBV19 and TRBJ2-2; weak D call: TRBD2 (6 bases). CDR3 length equals 16 residues. The germline V and J ends were trimmed by 0 bases and 6 bases, with 14 bases remaining between them. Germline V gives CDR1 LNHDA, CDR2 SQIVND (reference sequence). CDR3 DNA sequence: TGTGCCAGTAGTATAGATCGGGGGAGAATCCCCGGGGAGCTGTTTTTT. It yields the protein CASSIDRGRIPGELFF. Using reference TRBV19 and TRBJ2-2 for the parts outside the CDR3, the full variable domain is DGGITQSPKYLFRKEGQNVTLSCEQNLNHDAMYWYRQDPGQGLRLIYYSQIVNDFQKGDIAEGYSVSREKKESFPLTVTSAQKNPTAFYLCASSIDRGRIPGELFFGEGSRLTVL.

The chain combines TRBV5-6 with TRBJ1-1; D possibly corresponds to TRBD1 (5 bases). In germline, CDR1 is SGHDT, CDR2 YYEEEE. The V end was cut by 4 bases, the J end by 9 bases, with 13 bases between. The CDR3 consists of 12 residues. The CDR3 sequence is CASSPRTRKAFF. The CDR3, as DNA: TGTGCCAGCAGCCCCCGGACAAGGAAAGCTTTCTTT.

This sequence joins TRBV7-2 and TRBJ2-1; unclear D gene. Germline values: CDR1 SGHTA, CDR2 FQGNSA. The CDR3 loop spans 15 amino acids. V lost 3 bases to trimming and J lost 13 bases, with 22 bases between them. CDR3 sequence reads: CASSFYQSLGALQFF. The CDR3 coding sequence is TGTGCCAGCAGCTTTTATCAATCTTTAGGAGCCCTACAGTTCTTC. Full variable domain (remainder filled in from reference TRBV7-2 and TRBJ2-1): GAGVSQSPSNKVTEKGKDVELRCDPISGHTALYWYRQSLGQGLEFLIYFQGNSAPDKSGLPSDRFSAERTGGSVSTLTIQRTQQEDSAVYLCASSFYQSLGALQFFGPGTRLTVL.

The chain recombines TRBV5-4 with TRBJ2-1; maybe TRBD2 (5 bases). Trimming stripped 3 bases from V and 10 bases from J, with 14 bases between. Germline V gene sequence: CDR1 SGHNT, CDR2 YYREEE (reference sequence). The CDR3 is 13 amino acids. In DNA, the CDR3 is TGTGCCAGCAGCTCTCCGGGAACCCTAGAGCAGTTCTTC. Translating gives CASSSPGTLEQFF.

This clone was observed once. The chain employs TRBV7-9 and TRBJ2-1; D gene unclear. V lost 3 bases and J 4 bases, leaving 13 bases between the germline ends. Per the germline V gene, CDR1 is SEHNR and CDR2 is FQNEAQ (reference sequence). CDR3 length: 15 amino acids. CDR3 nucleotides: TGTGCCAGCAGCTTCGAACGGCCATCTTACAATGAGCAGTTCTTC. It is translated as CASSFERPSYNEQFF.

This rearrangement joins TRBV5-1 to TRBJ1-2; 11 bases fit TRBD1. The V segment lost 0 bases and the J segment 8 bases; nucleotides outside the gene matches: 6. The CDR3 runs 15 residues. CDR1 and CDR2 from the germline V gene are SGHRS and YFSETQ. The CDR3, as DNA: TGCGCCAGCAGCTTGGCCGGGACAGGGGGGCACGGCTACACCTTC. Its protein product is CASSLAGTGGHGYTF.